This T cell receptor (beta chain) was sequenced in a study of CXCR3-negative and CXCR3-positive naive CD8 T cells. Study-level findings and limits: In CXCR3-positive naive cells, the TRB CDR3s were more hydrophobic than in CXCR3-negative naive cells. Naive CXCR3-negative cells resembled naive CXCR3-positive cells in TRBV-TRBJ usage; memory cells differed. Naive subsets were similarly diverse, while memory CD8+ repertoires were much less diverse.

In preparing the TRB cDNA libraries, 5' RACE with UMI labels was used. TCRdb derives one entry per CDR3 protein from the 5' RACE reads, leaving out DNA. Reported are tens of thousands of distinct CDR3 sequences; the ten largest clones contain around 5%. Germline V CDR1 and CDR2: ENHRY, SYGVKD. The CDR3 runs 15 residues. To note about this clonotype: Its antigen is as yet unknown.

The sample comprised naive CXCR3+ CD8+ T cells from blood. As to subset: CD45RO-CCR7+CD27+CD95- naive CD8+ T cells expressing CXCR3 (TNR3+). J is TRBJ2-5 and V is TRBV10-3; absent DNA, TCRdb's TRBD1 call cannot be checked. The receptor comes from a human donor in good health. Some clones in this sample may be carry-over from other donors' samples. CDR3 residues: CAISEGGAGRETQYF.